Following are 18 T cell receptor beta chains from one sample sequenced in a study of beta chain features in type 1 diabetes. Study-level points and caveats: Shorter TCRB CDR3s, moderately but significantly so, marked every one of the four CD4+ subsets in Type 1 diabetes patients.

Reverse transcribing all isolated RNA meant expressed TCRB transcripts were sequenced. Clones were sequenced by immunoSEQ multiplex PCR, and TCRdb holds only the in-frame ones, with some missing. This repertoire shows a few hundred thousand clones, about 12% found once; its top ten account for over 0.008%. Which antigens these TCRs recognize remains unknown. The source material was naive CD4+ T cells from blood. Receptors originate from a woman aged 18-29 years with type 1 diabetes.

This clone was seen only a few times. CDR3 amino acids: CASSPDRGGETQYF. In nucleotides, the CDR3 is TGTGCCAGCTCACCCGACAGGGGAGGGGAGACCCAGTACTTC. This sequence joins TRBV18 and TRBJ2-5; D may be TRBD1 (8 bases). The ends were cut back, 3 bases at V and 5 bases at J, with 13 bases in the middle. The CDR3 length is 14 residues. The germline V gene has CDR1 KGHSH and CDR2 LQKENI.

V is TRBV4-2 and J is TRBJ2-1; 7 bases line up with TRBD2. CDR3 length equals 16 residues. Germline trimming cut 5 bases from V and 7 bases from J; bases unmatched to any gene: 14. Germline CDR1 is LGHNA and CDR2 is YNFKEQ. The CDR3 loop reads CASSKSPPGAGNEQFF. In DNA, the CDR3 is TGTGCCAGCAGCAAAAGTCCCCCGGGAGCGGGAAATGAGCAGTTCTTC.

There are a few counts of this clone. This chain links TRBV5-1 with TRBJ2-5; a possible D gene is TRBD1 (6 bases). The CDR3 spans 14 residues. Germline V CDR1 and CDR2: SGHRS, YFSETQ. V lost 2 bases and J lost 5, with 13 bases in between. This chain's CDR3 is CASSFNRVEETQYF. The CDR3, as DNA: TGCGCCAGCAGCTTCAACAGGGTCGAGGAGACCCAGTACTTC.

The sample holds a few counts of this clone. The chain recombines TRBV28 with TRBJ1-1; perhaps TRBD1 as D (6 bases). The CDR3 length is 16 residues. CDR1 and CDR2 (germline): MDHEN, SYDVKM. The V end lost 3 bases, the J end lost 5 bases, and 19 bases lay between the germline ends. The CDR3 protein is CASSFPGGHRGTEAFF. CDR3 bases: TGTGCCAGCAGTTTCCCGGGGGGACACCGAGGTACTGAAGCTTTCTTT.

This clone was seen a few times. The genes are TRBV7-3 and TRBJ2-2; D is perhaps TRBD2 (5 bases). Between the trimmed V and J ends, which lost 4 bases and 10 bases, there was a span of 16 bases. Germline-derived CDR1 and CDR2 are SGHTA and FQGTGA. CDR3 length: 14 residues. The CDR3, as DNA: TGTGCCAGCAGCTCTCAAGCCGGAGCGGTGGAGCTGTTTTTT. This gives the protein CASSSQAGAVELFF.

The chain uses TRBV4-1 and TRBJ1-2, with D tentatively TRBD1 (5 bases). Trimming took off 0 bases at V and 2 bases at J, with 7 bases between the two ends. Germline V lookup: CDR1 MGHRA, CDR2 YSYEKL. The CDR3 runs to 14 residues. The CDR3 region is CASSQETVNYGYTF. CDR3 nucleotide sequence: TGCGCCAGCAGCCAAGAGACAGTGAACTATGGCTACACCTTC.

This chain connects TRBV25-1 to TRBJ2-7; a possible D gene is TRBD1 (7 bases). This CDR3 is built from 14 residues. V was clipped by 4 bases and J by 4 bases, with 14 bases between them. CDR1 and CDR2 (germline): MGHDK, SYGVNS. The CDR3 loop is CASSAPTGRYEQYF. The CDR3 coding sequence is TGTGCCAGCAGTGCGCCGACAGGGAGGTACGAGCAGTACTTC.

There are a few counts of this clone. The V gene is TRBV5-1, the J gene TRBJ1-4, with 7 bases aligning to TRBD1. Germline CDR1 and CDR2: SGHRS and YFSETQ. The CDR3 length is 15 residues. V lost 4 bases, J lost 6 bases, and 9 bases stayed unmatched. The CDR3 is CASSRFGTDDEKLFF. In DNA, the CDR3 is TGCGCCAGCAGCCGATTCGGGACAGACGATGAAAAACTGTTTTTT.

V gene TRBV15 combines with J gene TRBJ2-7; D might be TRBD2 (5 bases). Between the trimmed V and J ends, which lost 0 bases and 3 bases, there was a span of 9 bases. Germline V gene lookup returns CDR1 LNHNV and CDR2 YYDKDF (reference sequence). The CDR3 extends over 14 amino acids. The CDR3 loop is CATSREEGGYEQYF. DNA for the CDR3: TGTGCCACCAGCAGAGAGGAAGGAGGCTACGAGCAGTACTTC.

This clone turned up a few times. The J gene is TRBJ1-5, the V gene TRBV19; 9 bases fit TRBD1. V trimming: 5 bases; J trimming: 0 bases; junction bases outside the gene matches: 5. The CDR3 is 16 amino acids. Looked up from germline, CDR1 is LNHDA and CDR2 is SQIVND (reference sequence). The CDR3 DNA reads TGTGCCAGTAGTGTAATACAGGGGGCTAGCAATCAGCCCCAGCATTTT. Protein: CASSVIQGASNQPQHF.

This clone was counted a few times. The chain carries TRBV7-9 and TRBJ2-5; D gene ambiguous. This CDR3 comprises 12 residues. Germline CDR1 is SEHNR and CDR2 is FQNEAQ (reference sequence). The V gene lost 5 bases and the J gene lost 6 bases, with 10 bases spanning the gap. CDR3 loop: CASSPPRKTQYF. The CDR3 DNA follows: TGTGCCAGCAGCCCCCCCCGTAAGACCCAGTACTTC.

This clone showed up just a few times. Different DNA sequences within this sample yield the same CDR3. The chain uses TRBV7-3 and TRBJ2-1; the match to TRBD2 covers 12 bases. CDR3 length: 15 residues. Germline CDR1 and CDR2: SGHTA and FQGTGA. V was clipped by 2 bases and J by 4 bases; unmatched bases: 0. This CDR3 reads CASSLGTSGYNEQFF. CDR3 sequence (DNA): TGTGCCAGCAGCTTAGGGACTAGCGGGTACAATGAGCAGTTCTTC.

This clone was observed a handful of times. The same CDR3 can be traced to other DNA sequences in this sample. This chain links TRBV28 with TRBJ2-5; D is perhaps TRBD2 (6 bases). Between the trimmed V and J ends, which lost 5 bases and 5 bases, there was a span of 9 bases. Germline assignment: CDR1 MDHEN and CDR2 SYDVKM. There are 12 residues in the CDR3. Here the CDR3 reads CASSPGRETQYF. The CDR3, as DNA: TGTGCCAGCAGTCCAGGGAGGGAGACCCAGTACTTC.

The rearrangement joins TRBV7-9 to TRBJ2-1, with D unclear. The CDR3 extends over 18 amino acids. Per germline, CDR1 SEHNR and CDR2 FQNEAQ (reference sequence). V lost 4 bases and J lost 1, with 20 bases in between. This CDR3 reads CASSSPGAIQASYNEQFF. In DNA, the CDR3 is TGTGCCAGCAGCTCGCCCGGTGCGATCCAAGCTTCCTACAATGAGCAGTTCTTC.

This clone showed up just a few times. V usage is TRBV25-1 and J usage is TRBJ1-2, with 8 bases fitting TRBD1. The CDR3 sequence is 15 residues long. Trimming removed 4 bases from V and 6 bases from J; junction bases left unmatched: 10. From germline, CDR1 is MGHDK and CDR2 SYGVNS. The CDR3 sequence: CASSAVTGGMDGYTF. DNA of the CDR3: TGTGCCAGCAGTGCCGTAACAGGGGGAATGGATGGCTACACCTTC.

The genes are TRBV7-2 and TRBJ1-5; D not resolved. V was pared by 5 bases and J by 9 bases, with 14 bases between. The CDR3 consists of 13 residues. Germline values: CDR1 SGHTA, CDR2 FQGNSA. Here the CDR3 reads CASSPFPAGPQHF. The CDR3 region has the DNA TGTGCCAGCAGCCCCTTTCCCGCGGGGCCCCAGCATTTT.

This chain uses TRBV18 with TRBJ2-7; 10 bases agree with TRBD2. The CDR3 runs 20 residues. V gave up 1 base and J gave up 1 base; unmatched junction bases: 16. Germline V gene sequence: CDR1 KGHSH, CDR2 LQKENI. The CDR3 region is CASSPLRMRVAGGNSYEQYF. The CDR3, as DNA: TGTGCCAGCTCACCACTGAGGATGAGGGTAGCGGGAGGAAATTCCTACGAGCAGTACTTC. Full variable domain (outside the CDR3, taken from reference TRBV18 and TRBJ2-7): NAGVMQNPRHLVRRRGQEARLRCSPMKGHSHVYWYRQLPEEGLKFMVYLQKENIIDESGMPKERFSAEFPKEGPSILRIQQVVRGDSAAYFCASSPLRMRVAGGNSYEQYFGPGTRLTVT.

This clone was picked up a small number of times. The rearrangement uses TRBV4-1 and TRBJ2-2; the match to TRBD2 covers 8 bases. Trimming cost V 4 bases and J 4 bases; bases outside gene matches: 14. Germline CDR1 reads MGHRA; CDR2 reads YSYEKL. The CDR3 consists of 18 residues. DNA of the CDR3: TGCGCCAGCAGCCGACCCGGGGGGCGTCGGGGGGGCACCGGGGAGCTGTTTTTT. Translating gives CASSRPGGRRGGTGELFF.